This T cell receptor (beta chain) comes out of a study of vaccination and CD4 T cells after COVID-19 (dated 2022 in TCRdb). Concerning the study at large: SARS-CoV-2 positivity had been established in the convalescent patients by nasal swab PCR, and mild disease was recorded in several of these patients and severe disease in one. For stimulating the cultures, overlapping spike peptide pools were used, derived from SARS-CoV-2 as well as from the common cold coronaviruses HCoV-NL63, HCoV-OC43 and HCoV-229E. As controls, cultures received a CEFX viral epitope pool (the positive control), an HIV-1 Nef peptide pool (the negative control), or no peptide at all. In roughly 10 COVID-19 convalescent patients and 4 infection-naive healthy vaccine recipients, the spike-specific CD4+ TCR repertoire before mRNA vaccination was compared with the repertoire after mRNA vaccination. The time from the second vaccine dose to post-vaccine blood sampling had a median of roughly 77 days and ranged from roughly 13 to 241 days. In the convalescent cohort there were six males and four females, among whom were two Hispanic individuals, seven Caucasians, two Asians and one multiracial person. Two doses of either the Pfizer-BioNTech BNT162b2 vaccine (n=8) or the Moderna mRNA-1273 vaccine (n=2) were administered to participants. Post-COVID blood samples from convalescent patients were collected a median of 101 days after diagnosis, with a range of 35 to 161 days. On the study overall, not on this receptor specifically: The median number of SARS-CoV-2-reactive clonotypes rose from 20 to 25 after infection to about 40 after vaccination, but the change was not significant. In convalescent patients, nearly all vaccine-specific clones (304 of 307) were found to be mono-reactive for SARS-CoV-2 spike rather than cross-reactive with common cold coronaviruses. Relatively few convalescent patients were included in the study, and early timepoints after natural infection were not analyzed. Among convalescent patients, a median around 86% of the SARS-CoV-2-reactive clones seen after vaccination appeared only after vaccination, which suggests priming specific to the vaccine.

The CDR3 runs 15 amino acids, cysteine and phenylalanine included. This entry keeps only the CDR3 DNA: 45 bases, framed from base 1. Germline trimming amounts to 2 bases on V and 7 bases on J, with 6 as the count of junction bases outside the gene matches. CDR1 and CDR2 are drawn from the germline V gene: SGHTA, FQGTGA. What the treatment or condition label conveys for this sample: roughly 10-day PBMC culture with coronavirus spike peptide pools or control peptides (ViraFEST assay). The study used the ViraFEST assay, which expanded antigen-specific T cells with peptide pools and then identified expanded clonotypes by TCR sequencing. Positive SARS-CoV-2 PCR tests in the convalescent patients dated from March to December 2020, before Alpha, Beta and Delta variants emerged in the United States. Each well held 2 million to 2.5 million PBMCs cultured with approximately 9.1 ug/ml peptide pools in IMDM containing 5% human AB serum and about 10 IU/ml IL-2. On days 3 and 7, half of the culture medium was replaced with fresh IL-2-containing medium. After 10 days of culture, CD4+ T cells were isolated by negative selection with the EasySep CD4+ T cell isolation kit. PBMCs were separated from whole blood using Ficoll-Paque Plus gradient centrifugation and then either used fresh or cryopreserved at -140C. Culture conditions were generally each tested in triplicate wells.

In regard to this clonotype: This clone's antigen is unknown. The input lacks base qualities; no much larger clone sits a single base away.

Libraries were made using PCR. At the Johns Hopkins FTIC core, DNA from the cultured CD4+ T cells underwent TCR sequencing with the Oncomine TCR Beta short-read assay. The QIAamp micro DNA kit was used to extract genomic DNA from the cultured CD4+ T cells. The Oncomine TCR Beta libraries from cultured CD4+ T cells were pooled using unique dual indexes and then sequenced on an Illumina iSeq 100. The paper's data handling went like this. Non-productive sequences were removed, and CDR3s not starting with C, not ending with F or W, or shorter than 7 amino acids were discarded. The MANAFEST web application was used to identify antigen-specific clonotypes by comparing peptide-stimulated wells against reference wells and other culture wells. Positive clones required FDR below 0.05, an odds ratio above 5, and productive frequency above 0.1% in at least two of three replicate wells. Cross-reactive clonotypes were defined as significantly expanded in both SARS-CoV-2 spike wells and at least one common cold coronavirus spike condition. Similarity between CDR3 sequences was evaluated in R version 3.6.1 using Levenshtein distances (stringdist) and unrooted phylogenetic trees (ape). Clones were called with MiXCR by TCRdb after fastp trimmed the public reads at Q25, and only in-frame beta chains were retained. Rows merge per CDR3 protein into single entries with the most common DNA and genes. The V and J calls reflect TCRdb's pipeline rather than the authors' work. This sample is represented by about 14,000 distinct CDR3 sequences; around 21% of them were singletons. Together, the top ten hold about 15% of the sample.

The chain couples TRBV7-3 to TRBJ2-2, with 8 bases in between that match TRBD1. The sequence derives from a human donor with COVID-19. Specimen: cultured CD4+ T cells from blood. The CDR3 protein sequence reads: CASSLLTGVNGELFF. The DNA sequence follows: TGTGCCAGCAGCTTACTGACAGGGGTGAACGGGGAGCTGTTTTTT.